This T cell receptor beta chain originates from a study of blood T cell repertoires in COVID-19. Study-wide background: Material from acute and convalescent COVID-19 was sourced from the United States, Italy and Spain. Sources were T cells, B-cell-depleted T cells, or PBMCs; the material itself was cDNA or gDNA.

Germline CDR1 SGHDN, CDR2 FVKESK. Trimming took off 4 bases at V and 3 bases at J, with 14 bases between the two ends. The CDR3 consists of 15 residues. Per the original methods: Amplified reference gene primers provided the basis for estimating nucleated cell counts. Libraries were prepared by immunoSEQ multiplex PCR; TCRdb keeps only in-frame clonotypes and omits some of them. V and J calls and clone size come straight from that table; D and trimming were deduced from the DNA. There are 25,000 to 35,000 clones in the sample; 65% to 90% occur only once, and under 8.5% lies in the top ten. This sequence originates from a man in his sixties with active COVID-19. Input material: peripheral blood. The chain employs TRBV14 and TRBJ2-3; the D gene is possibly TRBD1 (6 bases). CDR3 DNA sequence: TGTGCCAGCAGCCTTACAGGGAAACGGACAGATACGCAGTATTTT. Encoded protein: CASSLTGKRTDTQYF. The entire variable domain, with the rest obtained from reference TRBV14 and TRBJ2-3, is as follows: EAGVTQFPSHSVIEKGQTVTLRCDPISGHDNLYWYRRVMGKEIKFLLHFVKESKQDESGMPNNRFLAERTGGTYSTLKVQPAELEDSGVYFCASSLTGKRTDTQYFGPGTRLTVL.